Listed below are T cell receptor beta chains from one sample, sequenced in a study of T cells in Graves' hyperthyroidism and ophthalmopathy. TCRdb ran MiXCR on the multiplex PCR reads and lists one entry per CDR3 protein. The table shows hundreds of thousands of distinct CDR3 sequences, with 40% to 55% occurring only once. Sequenced input: peripheral blood or thyroid tissue (not recorded which). These receptors were collected from an adult man with Graves' disease, either hyperthyroidism or ophthalmopathy (not recorded which). Both conserved end residues are trimmed from each CDR3. Each record gives: J gene, V gene, CDR3 protein.

TRBJ1-5	TRBV7-2	ASSLGGGPQPQH
TRBJ1-6	TRBV20-1	SAISIPGRGDRGSLH
TRBJ1-2	TRBV24-1	ATSDSLGGTYGYT
TRBJ1-1	TRBV7-9	ASSQGINTEAF
TRBJ1-2	TRBV10-1	ASSETGSYGYT
TRBJ1-1	TRBV7-6	ASSLGTGSTEAF
TRBJ1-4	TRBV20-1	SARVEGGEKLF
TRBJ2-7	TRBV20-1	SASAAGPAYEQY
TRBJ2-7	TRBV5-1	ASSLVNVAYEQY
TRBJ2-5	TRBV15	ATSRAATGETQY
TRBJ1-4	TRBV7-2	ASRRGLVANEKLF
TRBJ1-4	TRBV19	ASSPPEINEKLF
TRBJ1-1	TRBV5-5	ASSLTLGTGGTEAF
TRBJ2-7	TRBV10-3	ASSPWRGSSYEQY
TRBJ2-7	TRBV10-3	AISDPGTGLSYEQY
TRBJ2-7	TRBV7-9	ASIGTSGEQY
TRBJ2-5	TRBV6-5	ASSGTGRGETQY
TRBJ2-5	TRBV29-1	SVMDREETQY
TRBJ1-2	TRBV6-1	ASSEARKDGYT
TRBJ1-2	TRBV29-1	SASGDRDDGYT
TRBJ2-2	TRBV6-5	ASSYSGLAGAGELF
TRBJ1-6	TRBV6-1	ASSDGTGGGGH
TRBJ2-5	TRBV15	ATSSDGLGETQY
TRBJ2-7	TRBV5-1	ASSSGLARFYEQY
TRBJ1-1	TRBV5-1	ASSTGTGGPEAF
TRBJ2-7	TRBV6-1	ASSLQYEQY
TRBJ2-7	TRBV4-1	ASSQNWGQGNEQY
TRBJ2-7	TRBV10-3	AISDPTLAGGYEQY
TRBJ1-3	TRBV20-1	SAKRDRAGNTIY
TRBJ2-3	TRBV5-1	ASSISGAHTDTQY
TRBJ1-1	TRBV2	ASTRGQNTEAF
TRBJ1-4	TRBV2	ASNPQGRAMEKLF
TRBJ1-5	TRBV9	ASSGRDRDQPQH
TRBJ1-5	TRBV19	ASTVQGTGSNQPQH
TRBJ2-2	TRBV20-1	SASRGLAGGSTGELF
TRBJ1-4	TRBV2	ASSLRDATNEKLF
TRBJ1-2	TRBV24-1	ATSSGTANVGYT
TRBJ2-5	TRBV2	ASSYPDRGEETQY
TRBJ1-5	TRBV7-2	ASSLRTGSNQPQH
TRBJ2-2	TRBV7-9	ASSHSQAGELF
TRBJ1-2	TRBV7-8	ASSLVPGTYGYT
TRBJ2-7	TRBV29-1	SVAGFGNTSYEQY
TRBJ2-2	TRBV7-2	ASSLSGVATGELF
TRBJ1-2	TRBV4-1	ASSQEVGSYYGYT
TRBJ2-2	TRBV20-1	SARDTTGAAGELF
TRBJ1-2	TRBV29-1	SVWTAGSYT
TRBJ1-5	TRBV20-1	SATPRFSNQPQH
TRBJ2-2	TRBV7-3	ASSLTGGTAGELF
TRBJ1-1	TRBV20-1	SAREDSFTEAF
TRBJ1-1	TRBV19	ASSTGEYTEAF